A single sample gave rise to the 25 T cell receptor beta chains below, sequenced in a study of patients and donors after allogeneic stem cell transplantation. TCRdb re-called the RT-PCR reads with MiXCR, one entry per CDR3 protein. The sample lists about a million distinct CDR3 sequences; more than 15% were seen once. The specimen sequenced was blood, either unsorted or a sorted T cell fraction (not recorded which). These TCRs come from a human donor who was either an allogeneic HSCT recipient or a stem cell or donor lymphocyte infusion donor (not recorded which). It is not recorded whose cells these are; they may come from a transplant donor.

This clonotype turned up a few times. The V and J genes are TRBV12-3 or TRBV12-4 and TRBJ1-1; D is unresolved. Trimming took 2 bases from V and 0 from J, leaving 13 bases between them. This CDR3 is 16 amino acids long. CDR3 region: CASSLFRILMNTEAFF. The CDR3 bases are TGTGCCAGCAGTTTATTCCGGATCCTCATGAACACTGAAGCTTTCTTT.

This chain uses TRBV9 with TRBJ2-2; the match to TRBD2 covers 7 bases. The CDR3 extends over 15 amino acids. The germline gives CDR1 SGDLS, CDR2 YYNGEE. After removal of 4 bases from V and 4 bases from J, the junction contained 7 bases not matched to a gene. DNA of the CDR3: TGTGCCAGCAGCCCAAAATGGGGGGGCACCGGGGAGCTGTTTTTT. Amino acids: CASSPKWGGTGELFF.

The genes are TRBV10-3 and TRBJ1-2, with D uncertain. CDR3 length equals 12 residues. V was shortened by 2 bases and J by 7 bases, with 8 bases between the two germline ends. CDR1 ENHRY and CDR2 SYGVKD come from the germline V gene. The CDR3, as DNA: TGTGCCATCAGTGAGAGCAGGCTTGGCTACACCTTC. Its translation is CAISESRLGYTF.

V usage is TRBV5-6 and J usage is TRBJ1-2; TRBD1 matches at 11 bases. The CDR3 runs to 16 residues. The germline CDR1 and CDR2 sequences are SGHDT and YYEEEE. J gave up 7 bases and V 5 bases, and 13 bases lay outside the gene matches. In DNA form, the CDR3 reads TGTGCCAGCAGTACCCCCGGACAGGGGGCCAAGGCTGGCTACACCTTC. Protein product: CASSTPGQGAKAGYTF.

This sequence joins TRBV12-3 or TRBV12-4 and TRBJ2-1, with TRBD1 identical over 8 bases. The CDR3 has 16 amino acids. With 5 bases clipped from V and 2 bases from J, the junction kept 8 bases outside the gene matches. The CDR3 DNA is TGTGCCAGCAGTGCCCACAGGGGGTGGCCCTACAATGAGCAGTTCTTC. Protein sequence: CASSAHRGWPYNEQFF.

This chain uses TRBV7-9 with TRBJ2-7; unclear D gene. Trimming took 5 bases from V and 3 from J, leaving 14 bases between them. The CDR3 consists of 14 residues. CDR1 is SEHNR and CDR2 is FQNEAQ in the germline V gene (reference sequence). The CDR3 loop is CASSRPPLHYEQYF. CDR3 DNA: TGTGCCAGCAGCCGACCCCCACTGCACTACGAGCAGTACTTC.

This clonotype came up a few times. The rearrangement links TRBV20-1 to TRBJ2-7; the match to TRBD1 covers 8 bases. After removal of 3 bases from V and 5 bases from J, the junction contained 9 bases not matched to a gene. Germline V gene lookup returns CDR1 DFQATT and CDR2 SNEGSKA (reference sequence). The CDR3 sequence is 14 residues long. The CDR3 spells CSASGRQGFDEQYF. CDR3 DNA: TGCAGTGCTAGCGGTAGACAGGGGTTTGACGAGCAGTACTTC.

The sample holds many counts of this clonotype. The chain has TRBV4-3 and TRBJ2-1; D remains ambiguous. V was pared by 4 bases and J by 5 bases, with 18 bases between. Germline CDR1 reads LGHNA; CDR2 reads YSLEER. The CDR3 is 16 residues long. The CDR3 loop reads CASSLEVRTINNEQFF. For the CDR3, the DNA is TGCGCCAGCAGCCTAGAGGTACGGACCATTAACAATGAGCAGTTCTTC.

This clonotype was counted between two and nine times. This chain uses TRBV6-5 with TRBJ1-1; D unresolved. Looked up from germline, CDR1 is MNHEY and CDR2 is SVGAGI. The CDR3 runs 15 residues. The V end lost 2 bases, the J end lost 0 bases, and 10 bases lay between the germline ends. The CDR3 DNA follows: TGTGCCAGCAGTTACGATCGATCTTTGAACACTGAAGCTTTCTTT. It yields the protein CASSYDRSLNTEAFF.

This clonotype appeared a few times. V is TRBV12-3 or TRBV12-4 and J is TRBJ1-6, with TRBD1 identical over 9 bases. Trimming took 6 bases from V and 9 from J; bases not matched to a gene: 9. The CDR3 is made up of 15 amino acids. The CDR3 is CASRRTGALVSPLHF. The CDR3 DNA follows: TGTGCCAGCAGACGGACAGGGGCCTTGGTTTCACCCCTCCACTTT.

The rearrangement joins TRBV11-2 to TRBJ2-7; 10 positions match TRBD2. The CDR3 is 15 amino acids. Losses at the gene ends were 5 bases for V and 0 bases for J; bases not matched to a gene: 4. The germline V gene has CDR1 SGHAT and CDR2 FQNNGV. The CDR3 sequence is CASSTWTSGSYEQYF. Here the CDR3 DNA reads TGTGCCAGCAGCACCTGGACTAGCGGCTCCTACGAGCAGTACTTC.

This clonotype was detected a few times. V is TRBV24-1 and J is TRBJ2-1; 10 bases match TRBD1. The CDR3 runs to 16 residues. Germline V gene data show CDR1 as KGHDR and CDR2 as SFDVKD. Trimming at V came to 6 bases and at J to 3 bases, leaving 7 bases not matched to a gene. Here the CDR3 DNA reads TGTGCCACCAGTTCCGACCGGGACAGGGGCTACAATGAGCAGTTCTTC. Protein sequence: CATSSDRDRGYNEQFF.

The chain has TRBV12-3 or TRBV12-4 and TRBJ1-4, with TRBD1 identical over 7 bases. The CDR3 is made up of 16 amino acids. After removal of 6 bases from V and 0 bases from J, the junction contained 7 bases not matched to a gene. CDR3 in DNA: TGTGCCAGCAGACAGGGACAGTTTGCAACTAATGAAAAACTGTTTTTT. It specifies CASRQGQFATNEKLFF.

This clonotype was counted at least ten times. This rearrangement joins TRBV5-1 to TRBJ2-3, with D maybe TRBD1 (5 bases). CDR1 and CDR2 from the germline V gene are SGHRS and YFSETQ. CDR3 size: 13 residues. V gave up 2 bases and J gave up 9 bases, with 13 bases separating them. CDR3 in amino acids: CASSLYNPGTQYF. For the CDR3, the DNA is TGCGCCAGCAGCTTATATAACCCAGGGACGCAGTATTTT.

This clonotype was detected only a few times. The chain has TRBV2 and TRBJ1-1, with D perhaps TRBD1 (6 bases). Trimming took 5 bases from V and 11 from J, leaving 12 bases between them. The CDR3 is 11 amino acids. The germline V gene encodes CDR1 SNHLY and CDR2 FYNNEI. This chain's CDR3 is CASSSGVLAFF. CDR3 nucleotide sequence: TGTGCCAGCAGTTCAGGGGTTTTGGCTTTCTTT. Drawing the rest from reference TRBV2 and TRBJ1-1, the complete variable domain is EPEVTQTPSHQVTQMGQEVILRCVPISNHLYFYWYRQILGQKVEFLVSFYNNEISEKSEIFDDQFSVERPDGSNFTLKIRSTKLEDSAMYFCASSSGVLAFFGQGTRLTVV.

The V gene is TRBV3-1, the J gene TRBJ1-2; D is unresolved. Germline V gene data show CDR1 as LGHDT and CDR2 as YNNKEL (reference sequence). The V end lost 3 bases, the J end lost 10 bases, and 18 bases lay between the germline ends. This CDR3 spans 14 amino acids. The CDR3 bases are TGTGCCAGCAGCCATCAGACTGACTATGGAGACTACACCTTC. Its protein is CASSHQTDYGDYTF.

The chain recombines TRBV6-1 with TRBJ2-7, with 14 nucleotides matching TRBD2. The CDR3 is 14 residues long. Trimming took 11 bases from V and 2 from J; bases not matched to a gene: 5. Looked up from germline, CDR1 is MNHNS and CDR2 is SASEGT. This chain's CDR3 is CAGRTSGGPYEQYF. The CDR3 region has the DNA TGTGCCGGAAGGACTAGCGGGGGGCCCTACGAGCAGTACTTC.

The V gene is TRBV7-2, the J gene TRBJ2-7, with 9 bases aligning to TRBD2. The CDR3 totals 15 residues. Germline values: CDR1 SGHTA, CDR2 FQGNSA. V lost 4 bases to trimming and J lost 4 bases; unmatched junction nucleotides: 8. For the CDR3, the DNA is TGTGCCAGCAGCTCGATAGCGGGAGTTTTTTACGAGCAGTACTTC. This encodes CASSSIAGVFYEQYF.

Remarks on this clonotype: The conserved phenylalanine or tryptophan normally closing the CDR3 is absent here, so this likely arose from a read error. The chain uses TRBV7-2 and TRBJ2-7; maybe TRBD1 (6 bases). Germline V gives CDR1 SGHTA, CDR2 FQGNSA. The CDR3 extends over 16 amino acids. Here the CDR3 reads CAGSFPGQISSYEQYL. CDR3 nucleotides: TGTGCCGGCAGCTTCCCCGGACAGATTAGCTCCTACGAGCAGTACCTC.

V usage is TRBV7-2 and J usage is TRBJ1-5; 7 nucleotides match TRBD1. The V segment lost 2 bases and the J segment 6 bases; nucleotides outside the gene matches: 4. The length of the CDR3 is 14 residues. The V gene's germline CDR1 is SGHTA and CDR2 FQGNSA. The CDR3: CASSLRGLGQPQHF. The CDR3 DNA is TGTGCCAGCAGCTTAAGGGGGCTCGGTCAGCCCCAGCATTTT.

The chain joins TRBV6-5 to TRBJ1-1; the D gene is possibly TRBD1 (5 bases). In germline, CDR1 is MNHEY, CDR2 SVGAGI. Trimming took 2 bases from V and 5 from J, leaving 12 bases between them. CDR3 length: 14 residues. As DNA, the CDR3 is TGTGCCAGCAGTTACGGGACGGTAGATACTGAAGCTTTCTTT. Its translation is CASSYGTVDTEAFF.

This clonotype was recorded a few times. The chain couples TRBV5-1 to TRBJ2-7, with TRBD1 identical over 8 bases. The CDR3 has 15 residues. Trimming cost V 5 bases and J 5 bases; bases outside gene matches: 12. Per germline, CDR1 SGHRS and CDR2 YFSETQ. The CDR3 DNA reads TGCGCCAGCAGAGATCAGAGACAGGGGTCCCACGAGCAGTACTTC. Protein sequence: CASRDQRQGSHEQYF.

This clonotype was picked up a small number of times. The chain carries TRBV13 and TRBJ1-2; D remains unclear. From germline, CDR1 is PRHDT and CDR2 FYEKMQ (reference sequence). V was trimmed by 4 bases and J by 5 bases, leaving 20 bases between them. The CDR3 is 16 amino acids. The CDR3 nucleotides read TGTGCCAGCAGCTCCGGGCGGATCCCTACCGGTTATGGCTACACCTTC. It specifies CASSSGRIPTGYGYTF.

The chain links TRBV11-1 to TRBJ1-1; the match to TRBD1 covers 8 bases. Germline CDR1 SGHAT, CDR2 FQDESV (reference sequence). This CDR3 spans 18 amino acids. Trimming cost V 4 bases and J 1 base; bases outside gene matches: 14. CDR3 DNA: TGTGCCAGCAGCTCGGACAGGGAGGTTGAGGGGGCGAACACTGAAGCTTTCTTT. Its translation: CASSSDREVEGANTEAFF.

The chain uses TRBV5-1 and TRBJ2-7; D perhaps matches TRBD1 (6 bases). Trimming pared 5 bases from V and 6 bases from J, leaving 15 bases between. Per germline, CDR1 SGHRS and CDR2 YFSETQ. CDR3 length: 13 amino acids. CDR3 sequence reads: CASSSGQFREQYF. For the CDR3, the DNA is TGCGCCAGCAGTTCTGGACAGTTCCGCGAGCAGTACTTC.